These 24 T cell receptor beta chains came from one sample sequenced in a study of blood T cell repertoires in COVID-19. Only in-frame clones appear in the TCRdb table, and some are missing; sequencing was by immunoSEQ multiplex PCR. The repertoire consists of roughly 82,000 clones, with 90% occurring once and the leading ten covering around 0.97%. The sequencing sample was made of peripheral blood. The origin of the receptors is a woman aged 45-60 years in a cohort sampled during active COVID-19.

The chain links TRBV3-1 (or the pseudogene TRBV3-2) to TRBJ2-7, with 7 bases aligning to TRBD1. The V gene end was trimmed by 1 base and the J gene end by 2 bases; junction bases not matched to a gene: 2. Germline lookup yields CDR1 LGHDT and CDR2 YNNKEL (reference sequence). The CDR3 sequence is 14 residues long. DNA of the CDR3: TGTGCCAGCAGCCAAGTTGACAGGGCCTACGAGCAGTACTTC. Translated: CASSQVDRAYEQYF.

The chain is built from TRBV10-1 and TRBJ2-1; 8 nucleotides match TRBD2. Trimming took 4 bases from V and 6 from J; bases not matched to a gene: 8. The CDR3 has 15 amino acids. CDR1 is WNHNN and CDR2 is SYGVQD in the germline V gene (reference sequence). This CDR3 reads CASSAQRELGNEQFF. The CDR3 region has the DNA TGCGCCAGCAGTGCCCAGCGGGAGTTAGGCAATGAGCAGTTCTTC.

The V and J genes are TRBV12-3 or TRBV12-4 and TRBJ1-2; TRBD1 matches 7 bases. This CDR3 is 12 amino acids long. Losses at the gene ends were 4 bases for V and 7 bases for J; bases not matched to a gene: 3. The DNA for the CDR3 is TGTGCCAGCAGTTCGGGACAGTCTGGCTACACCTTC. It specifies CASSSGQSGYTF.

Points on this clone: Other nucleotide sequences from this sample produce the same CDR3. The rearrangement uses TRBV27 and TRBJ2-1; 11 bases line up with TRBD2. Germline CDR1 and CDR2: MNHEY and SMNVEV (reference sequence). Trimming at V came to 5 bases and at J to 2 bases, leaving 5 bases not matched to a gene. The CDR3 has 16 amino acids. CDR3 amino acids: CASSPLAGGAYNEQFF. The DNA for the CDR3 is TGTGCCAGCAGTCCCTTAGCGGGAGGGGCCTACAATGAGCAGTTCTTC.

The V and J genes are TRBV20-1 and TRBJ2-2; 7 nucleotides line up with TRBD2. This CDR3 is 11 amino acids long. With 5 bases clipped from V and 7 bases from J, the junction kept 1 base outside the gene matches. Germline V gene sequence: CDR1 DFQATT, CDR2 SNEGSKA (reference sequence). CDR3 bases: TGCAGTGCTCGGGGGGTCGGGGAGCTGTTTTTT. As protein: CSARGVGELFF.

The chain is built from TRBV11-2 and TRBJ1-3; TRBD1 matches 9 bases. This CDR3 comprises 17 residues. V gave up 8 bases and J gave up 2 bases; unmatched junction bases: 13. CDR1 and CDR2 (germline): SGHAT, FQNNGV. DNA of the CDR3: TGTGCCAGCCGAGGGACAGGGAGACAAGGGACTGGAAACACCATATATTTT. It yields the protein CASRGTGRQGTGNTIYF.

This clone is a singleton in its sample. The V gene is TRBV30, the J gene TRBJ2-1; TRBD2 agrees at 11 bases. With 2 bases clipped from V and 12 bases from J, the junction kept 9 bases outside the gene matches. CDR1 and CDR2 from the germline V gene are GTSNPN and SVGIG (reference sequence). This CDR3 has 14 amino acids. The CDR3 here is CAWSPSSGRSRQFF. CDR3 nucleotides: TGTGCCTGGAGTCCTTCTAGCGGGAGGTCGCGGCAGTTCTTC. Full variable domain (outside the CDR3, taken from reference TRBV30 and TRBJ2-1): SQTIHQWPATLVQPVGSPLSLECTVEGTSNPNLYWYRQAAGRGLQLLFYSVGIGQISSEVPQNLSASRPQDRQFILSSKKLLLSDSGFYLCAWSPSSGRSRQFFGPGTRLTVL.

The chain has TRBV3-1 (or the pseudogene TRBV3-2) and TRBJ1-4; 9 nucleotides agree with TRBD1. Looked up from germline, CDR1 is LGHDT and CDR2 is YNNKEL (reference sequence). The V segment lost 4 bases and the J segment 8 bases; nucleotides outside the gene matches: 14. The CDR3 spans 17 residues. The CDR3, as DNA: TGTGCCAGCAGCCTCCGGTGGGACAGGGTCGATGGCGAAAAACTGTTTTTT. Its protein is CASSLRWDRVDGEKLFF.

The V gene is TRBV28, the J gene TRBJ1-2; the match to TRBD1 covers 7 bases. The CDR3 covers 13 residues. From germline, CDR1 is MDHEN and CDR2 SYDVKM. V was pared by 3 bases and J by 8 bases, with 6 bases of the junction left unmatched. This CDR3 reads CASSLYRGDGYTF. The CDR3 DNA reads TGTGCCAGCAGTTTGTACAGGGGAGACGGCTACACCTTC.

V usage is TRBV28 and J usage is TRBJ2-2; 12 nucleotides line up with TRBD2. Germline V gene lookup returns CDR1 MDHEN and CDR2 SYDVKM. The CDR3 sequence is 19 residues long. V lost 8 bases to trimming and J lost 5 bases; unmatched junction nucleotides: 18. CDR3 nucleotide sequence: TGTGCCAGCCAGAGACTAGCGGGAGTTGGGGTTTTTGGGACCGGGGAGCTGTTTTTT. This translates into CASQRLAGVGVFGTGELFF.

The V gene is TRBV18, the J gene TRBJ1-6; 8 bases line up with TRBD1. The V gene end was trimmed by 6 bases and the J gene end by 6 bases; junction bases not matched to a gene: 7. Germline V gives CDR1 KGHSH, CDR2 LQKENI. The CDR3 runs 15 residues. The CDR3: CASSDRQGLNSPLHF. DNA of the CDR3: TGTGCCAGCTCGGACCGACAGGGGCTTAATTCACCCCTCCACTTT.

This clone came up many times. The chain is built from TRBV7-2 and TRBJ2-7; TRBD1 matches at 8 bases. The CDR3 runs 12 residues. Germline CDR1 and CDR2: SGHTA and FQGNSA. The V segment lost 4 bases and the J segment 7 bases; nucleotides outside the gene matches: 3. CDR3 sequence reads: CASSSQGEEQYF. As DNA, the CDR3 is TGTGCCAGCAGCTCACAGGGGGAAGAGCAGTACTTC. The variable domain in full, with the rest retrieved from reference TRBV7-2 and TRBJ2-7, is GAGVSQSPSNKVTEKGKDVELRCDPISGHTALYWYRQSLGQGLEFLIYFQGNSAPDKSGLPSDRFSAERTGGSVSTLTIQRTQQEDSAVYLCASSSQGEEQYFGPGTRLTVT.

The rearrangement joins TRBV19 to TRBJ2-7; 10 nucleotides match TRBD2. Germline CDR1 reads LNHDA; CDR2 reads SQIVND (reference sequence). This CDR3 is built from 15 residues. V dropped 5 bases and J dropped 2; count of bases not matched to a gene: 6. In DNA, the CDR3 is TGTGCCAGTAGTCCAACTAGCGGGGCTACCTACGAGCAGTACTTC. The encoded protein is CASSPTSGATYEQYF. The whole variable domain, filled in from reference TRBV19 and TRBJ2-7, reads DGGITQSPKYLFRKEGQNVTLSCEQNLNHDAMYWYRQDPGQGLRLIYYSQIVNDFQKGDIAEGYSVSREKKESFPLTVTSAQKNPTAFYLCASSPTSGATYEQYFGPGTRLTVT.

The rearrangement links TRBV19 to TRBJ1-4; 7 nucleotides line up with TRBD1. The CDR3 is 15 residues long. The trim removed 6 bases at V and 3 bases at J, leaving 7 bases unmatched. Germline V gene lookup returns CDR1 LNHDA and CDR2 SQIVND (reference sequence). The DNA for the CDR3 is TGTGCCAGTAGACCCACAGGGGCCTCTAATGAAAAACTGTTTTTT. This sequence encodes CASRPTGASNEKLFF.

J is TRBJ2-3 and V is TRBV28; D perhaps matches TRBD1 (5 bases). Trimming took 5 bases from V and 4 from J, leaving 16 bases between them. The CDR3 runs 15 residues. Germline-derived CDR1 and CDR2 are MDHEN and SYDVKM. The CDR3 DNA is TGTGCCAGCAGTCCTCAACAGGATATGGCAGATACGCAGTATTTT. Amino acid sequence: CASSPQQDMADTQYF.

This chain links TRBV9 with TRBJ2-5; 7 bases agree with TRBD2. The germline V gene has CDR1 SGDLS and CDR2 YYNGEE. Germline trimming cut 3 bases from V and 2 bases from J; bases unmatched to any gene: 4. CDR3 length: 14 residues. The CDR3 sequence: CASSEEGGQETQYF. The CDR3 region has the DNA TGTGCCAGCAGCGAAGAGGGAGGGCAAGAGACCCAGTACTTC.

The chain carries TRBV2 and TRBJ2-1; D perhaps matches TRBD2 (6 bases). The germline CDR1 and CDR2 sequences are SNHLY and FYNNEI. With 5 bases removed from V and 1 base from J, the gap between germline ends came to 12 bases. The CDR3 contains 15 residues. CDR3 region: CASSFSGASYNEQFF. The CDR3 DNA reads as TGTGCCAGCAGTTTTTCGGGAGCGTCCTACAATGAGCAGTTCTTC.

This rearrangement joins TRBV19 to TRBJ1-2; TRBD1 matches at 7 bases. V trimming: 4 bases; J trimming: 8 bases; junction bases outside the gene matches: 7. Germline V gene sequence: CDR1 LNHDA, CDR2 SQIVND (reference sequence). The CDR3 runs to 13 residues. The CDR3 DNA reads TGTGCCAGTAGTACAGACGACAGGGAAGGCTACACCTTC. Its protein is CASSTDDREGYTF.

This CDR3 is CASSSHSSAARGYEQYF. CDR3 bases: TGCGCCAGCAGCTCTCACTCGTCGGCCGCCAGGGGCTACGAGCAGTACTTC. This chain links TRBV5-1 with TRBJ2-7; a possible D gene is TRBD1 (6 bases). V shed 3 bases and J shed 3 bases, with 22 bases lying between them. Germline CDR1 and CDR2: SGHRS and YFSETQ. The CDR3 consists of 17 residues.

This clone has only one observation. The rearrangement links TRBV5-1 to TRBJ2-7, with a tentative D call TRBD2 (5 bases). This CDR3 is 14 amino acids long. Trimming removed 4 bases at V and 0 bases at J, with 11 bases between. Germline lookup yields CDR1 SGHRS and CDR2 YFSETQ. As DNA, the CDR3 is TGCGCCAGCAGCCCGGACTCCCGCTCCTACGAGCAGTACTTC. Its protein product is CASSPDSRSYEQYF.

This clone was seen only once. The chain carries TRBV6-1 and TRBJ2-7; 7 bases align to TRBD1. Germline-derived CDR1 and CDR2 are MNHNS and SASEGT. With 4 bases clipped from V and 12 bases from J, the junction kept 21 bases outside the gene matches. This CDR3 contains 16 residues. The CDR3 coding sequence is TGTGCCAGCAGTGCCTACAGCGGACAGGATCCGAAGAGGCGGTACTTC. It yields the protein CASSAYSGQDPKRRYF.

V and J are TRBV6-2 or TRBV6-3 and TRBJ2-2, with 8 bases aligning to TRBD2. Germline CDR1 and CDR2: MNHEY and SVGEGT. The CDR3 has 15 amino acids. J gave up 4 bases and V 6 bases, and 7 bases lay outside the gene matches. The CDR3 is CASSRAGVSTGELFF. CDR3 DNA sequence: TGTGCCAGCAGCAGAGCGGGAGTTAGCACCGGGGAGCTGTTTTTT.

The chain is built from TRBV2 and TRBJ2-2; 9 nucleotides match TRBD1. CDR1 is SNHLY and CDR2 is FYNNEI in the germline V gene. The CDR3 has 16 amino acids. V lost 4 bases to trimming and J lost 4 bases; unmatched junction nucleotides: 7. For the CDR3, the DNA is TGTGCCAGCAGTGTCTTCCCGGGACAGGGCACCGGGGAGCTGTTTTTT. This encodes CASSVFPGQGTGELFF.

The V gene is TRBV18, the J gene TRBJ1-5, with D unclear. This CDR3 spans 13 amino acids. V shed 8 bases and J shed 3 bases, with 11 bases lying between them. Germline-derived CDR1 and CDR2 are KGHSH and LQKENI. Here the CDR3 DNA reads TGTGCCAGCCGAAGGGAGGTCAATCAGCCCCAGCATTTT. Its translation: CASRREVNQPQHF.